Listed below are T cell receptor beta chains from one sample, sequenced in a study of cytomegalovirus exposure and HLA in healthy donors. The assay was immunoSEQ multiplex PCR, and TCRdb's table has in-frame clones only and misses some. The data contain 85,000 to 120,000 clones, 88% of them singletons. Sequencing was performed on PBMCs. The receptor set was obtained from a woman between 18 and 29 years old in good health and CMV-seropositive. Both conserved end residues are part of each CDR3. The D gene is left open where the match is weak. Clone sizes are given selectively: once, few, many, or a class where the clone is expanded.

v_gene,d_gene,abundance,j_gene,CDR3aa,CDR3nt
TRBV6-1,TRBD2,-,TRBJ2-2,CASIWGGEVTGELFF,TGTGCCAGCATTTGGGGGGGGGAGGTGACCGGGGAGCTGTTTTTT
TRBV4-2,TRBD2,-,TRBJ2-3,CASSQDLTSGHIGTDTQYF,TGTGCCAGCAGCCAAGATTTGACTAGCGGGCATATCGGCACAGATACGCAGTATTTT
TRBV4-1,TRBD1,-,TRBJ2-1,CASSQVTGGRNEQFF,TGCGCCAGCAGCCAAGTTACAGGGGGCAGGAATGAGCAGTTCTTC
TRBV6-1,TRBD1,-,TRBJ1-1,CASIRDRLNTEAFF,TGTGCCTCAATCCGGGACAGACTGAACACTGAAGCTTTCTTT
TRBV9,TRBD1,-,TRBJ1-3,CASSPWDSRTGNTIYF,TGTGCCAGCAGCCCGTGGGACAGCAGAACTGGAAACACCATATATTTT
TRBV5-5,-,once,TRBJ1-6,CASSLDGVGSPLHF,TGTGCCAGCAGCTTGGACGGGGTCGGGTCACCCCTCCACTTT
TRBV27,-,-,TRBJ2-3,CASSLSRTLDTQYF,TGTGCCAGCAGTTTATCGCGGACTTTAGATACGCAGTATTTT
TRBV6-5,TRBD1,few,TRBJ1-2,CASSRQGAGGYTF,TGTGCCAGCAGTCGACAGGGGGCGGGTGGCTACACCTTC
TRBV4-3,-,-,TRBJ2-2,CASSQDHAGTGELFF,TGCGCCAGCAGCCAAGACCATGCGGGCACCGGGGAGCTGTTTTTT
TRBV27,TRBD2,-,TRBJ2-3,CASRFFGGAVSDTQYF,TGTGCCAGCAGGTTCTTCGGGGGGGCTGTTTCAGATACGCAGTATTTT
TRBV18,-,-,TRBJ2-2,CASSPDIIGELFF,TGTGCCAGCTCACCAGACATAATCGGGGAGCTGTTTTTT
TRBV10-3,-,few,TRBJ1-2,CAIWGESYGYTF,TGTGCCATCTGGGGGGAGTCCTATGGCTACACCTTC
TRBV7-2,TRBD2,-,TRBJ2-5,CASSLALAGANQETQYF,TGTGCCAGCAGCTTAGCGCTAGCGGGGGCTAACCAAGAGACCCAGTACTTC
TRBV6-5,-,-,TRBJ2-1,CASSYSRRRNEQFF,TGTGCCAGCAGTTACTCAAGACGGAGGAATGAGCAGTTCTTC
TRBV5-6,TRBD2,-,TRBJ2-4,CASSLVREETKNIQYF,TGTGCCAGCAGCTTGGTTCGGGAGGAGACCAAAAACATTCAGTACTTC
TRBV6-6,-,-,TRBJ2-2,CATLRTAANTGELFF,TGTGCCACCCTTAGGACAGCCGCGAACACCGGGGAGCTGTTTTTT
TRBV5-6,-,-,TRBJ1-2,CASSRQFPGTNYGYTF,TGTGCCAGCAGCCGGCAATTCCCAGGCACAAACTATGGCTACACCTTC
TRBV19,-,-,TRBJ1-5,CASSIVLRGGGTNQPQHF,TGTGCCAGTAGTATAGTACTGAGAGGGGGGGGAACCAATCAGCCCCAGCATTTT
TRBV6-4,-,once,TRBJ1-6,CASSEQGIGDSPLHF,TGTGCCAGCAGTGAACAGGGAATCGGGGATTCACCCCTCCACTTT
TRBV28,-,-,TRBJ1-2,CASSLWAGWNYGYTF,TGTGCCAGCAGTTTATGGGCAGGGTGGAACTATGGCTACACCTTC
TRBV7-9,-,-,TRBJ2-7,CASSSGSEQYF,TGTGCCAGCAGCTCTGGCTCCGAGCAGTACTTC
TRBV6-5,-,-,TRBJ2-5,CASQAGQGPSETQYF,TGTGCCAGCCAGGCGGGCCAGGGGCCGTCGGAGACCCAGTACTTC
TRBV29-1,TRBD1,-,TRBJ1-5,CSISGGNYNQPQHF,TGCAGCATTTCAGGGGGGAATTACAATCAGCCCCAGCATTTT
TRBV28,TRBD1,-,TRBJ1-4,CASRSDREKLFF,TGTGCCAGCAGATCGGACAGGGAAAAACTGTTTTTT